Listed below are T cell receptor beta chains from one sample, sequenced in a study of long-term antiretroviral therapy in people with HIV. TCRdb's table, derived via immunoSEQ multiplex PCR, lists solely in-frame clones and lacks some. The sample carries some 31,000 clones, 95% recorded once. The specimen comprised unsorted PBMCs, sampled 5.3 years after starting antiretroviral therapy. The receptors here all came from a man aged 30-40 years with HIV. CDR3s include the opening cysteine and the closing phenylalanine or tryptophan. D genes are given only for firm matches. Only part of the rows carry a size: once, few, many, or a class if the clone is expanded.

>-|TRBV9|TRBJ1-1|once
TGTGCCAGCAGCGTAGGTCGGGACACTGAAGCTTTCTTT
CASSVGRDTEAFF
>-|TRBV19|TRBJ2-7|-
TGTGCCAGTAGTATAGGCAGGGATTCCTACGAGCAGTACTTC
CASSIGRDSYEQYF
>TRBD1|TRBV25-1|TRBJ1-6|-
TGTGCCAGCGGCCGAGGACAGGGTAGTTCACCCCTCCACTTT
CASGRGQGSSPLHF
>-|TRBV25-1|TRBJ1-5|-
TGTGCCAGCAGTGAGGGGTGGGGAAGGTCGGATCAGCCCCAGCATTTT
CASSEGWGRSDQPQHF
>-|TRBV6-1|TRBJ1-5|-
TGTGCCAGCAGCAATACCGGAGGTAATCAGCCCCAGCATTTT
CASSNTGGNQPQHF
>-|TRBV6-5|TRBJ1-5|-
TGTGCCAGCAGCCCGGGGAGCAATCAGCCCCAGCATTTT
CASSPGSNQPQHF
>-|TRBV9|TRBJ2-3|-
TGTGCCAGCAGCGTCGGGACAGATACGCAGTATTTT
CASSVGTDTQYF
>-|TRBV19|TRBJ1-4|-
TGTGCCAGTAGTGGGGGCGGAACTAATGAAAAACTGTTTTTT
CASSGGGTNEKLFF
>-|TRBV10-3|TRBJ2-7|-
TGTGCCATCAGTGAGTCCCTGGACGAGCAGTACTTC
CAISESLDEQYF
>-|TRBV10-3|TRBJ2-3|-
TGTGCCATCAGAGATTCCCTCGAGGCAGATACGCAGTATTTT
CAIRDSLEADTQYF
>TRBD1|TRBV25-1|TRBJ2-7|-
TGTGCCAGCAGTGGGGGACAGGCCGATTCCTACGAGCAGTACTTC
CASSGGQADSYEQYF
>TRBD2|TRBV25-1|TRBJ2-7|-
TGTGCCAGCAGTACCCGGGTAGCGGGGGAACAGTACTTC
CASSTRVAGEQYF
>TRBD1|TRBV5-6|TRBJ2-7|-
TGTGCCAGCAGCTTAGGACAGGGTGTATACGAGCAGTACTTC
CASSLGQGVYEQYF
>TRBD2|TRBV5-6|TRBJ2-7|-
TGTGCCAGCAGCCCGGGACTAGCTTTTTACGAGCAGTACTTC
CASSPGLAFYEQYF
>-|TRBV2|TRBJ1-1|-
TGTGCCACCAGGGCGGGAGCGGGGGGGAGCACTGAAGCTTTCTTT
CATRAGAGGSTEAFF
>-|TRBV7-9|TRBJ1-1|-
TGTGCCAGCAGCCGGACCGAGGGCTTCGAAGAAGCTTTCTTT
CASSRTEGFEEAFF
>-|TRBV5-6|TRBJ1-6|-
TGTGCCAGCAGCTTGTTGACATTGGGGGGCAGGGTGCGTTCACCCCTCCACTTT
CASSLLTLGGRVRSPLHF
>-|TRBV5-6|TRBJ2-7|-
TGTGCCAGCAGCCGGGCTCTAGCGAGTCACGAGCAGTACTTC
CASSRALASHEQYF
>-|TRBV4-1|TRBJ1-1|few
TGCGCCAGCAGCCATTTACAGGTGAACACTGAAGCTTTCTTT
CASSHLQVNTEAFF
>TRBD1|TRBV7-9|TRBJ2-1|-
TGTGCCAGCAGCTTTGACAGGGTCCGGGATGAGCAGTTCTTC
CASSFDRVRDEQFF
>-|TRBV7-9|TRBJ2-7|-
TGTGCCAGCAGCTTAGCGCTGGCTGGAAGCTCCTACGAGCAGTACTTC
CASSLALAGSSYEQYF
>-|TRBV6-5|TRBJ2-3|-
TGTGCCAGCAGTTACTCCGGAGGGAGCACAGATACGCAGTATTTT
CASSYSGGSTDTQYF
>TRBD2|TRBV15|TRBJ2-7|-
TGTGCCACCAGCCCCCGGGGGGGGCTATACGAGCAGTACTTC
CATSPRGGLYEQYF
>TRBD2|TRBV5-4|TRBJ2-5|-
TGTGCCAGCAGCTCGGGACTAGCGAATAAAGAGACCCAGTACTTC
CASSSGLANKETQYF
>-|TRBV5-1|TRBJ2-1|few
TGCGCCAGCAGTGGGTCGGTTCTATACAATGAGCAGTTCTTC
CASSGSVLYNEQFF
>-|TRBV27|TRBJ2-5|-
TGTGCCAGCAGTTCCGGGGAGGAGACCCAGTACTTC
CASSSGEETQYF
>TRBD2|TRBV9|TRBJ2-1|-
TGTGCCAGCAGCGTACCCGAGCGGGGTATGAATGAGCAGTTCTTC
CASSVPERGMNEQFF
>TRBD1|TRBV10-3|TRBJ1-5|-
TGTGCCTCCGGACAGGGTCTTAATCAGCCCCAGCATTTT
CASGQGLNQPQHF
>-|TRBV6-5|TRBJ1-1|-
TGTGCCAGCAATCACGCACGGAACACTGAAGCTTTCTTT
CASNHARNTEAFF
>-|TRBV9|TRBJ1-1|-
TGTGCCAGCAGCGTAGCGGCAGACAACACTGAAGCTTTCTTT
CASSVAADNTEAFF
>-|TRBV5-5|TRBJ2-7|-
TGTGCCAGCAGCTGGAGGGGGGCCCGGGTGGGGGTCCCCTACGAGCAGTACTTC
CASSWRGARVGVPYEQYF
>TRBD1|TRBV10-3|TRBJ2-7|-
TGTGCCATCAGCCCGGGACAGGGGGAGCAGTACTTC
CAISPGQGEQYF
>TRBD1|TRBV28|TRBJ1-2|-
TGTGCCAGCAGTGGGGATACCGTGGGACAGCACTATGGCTACACCTTC
CASSGDTVGQHYGYTF
>TRBD2|TRBV29-1|TRBJ2-1|-
TGCAGCGTCAGCGGGGGATACAATGAGCAGTTCTTC
CSVSGGYNEQFF
>-|TRBV6-6|TRBJ1-6|few
TGTGCCAGCAGGCCAGGAGGGGGTAATTCACCCCTCCACTTT
CASRPGGGNSPLHF
>-|TRBV19|TRBJ2-7|few
TGTGCCAGTAAGGTAACGGGAGATCCGACCTACGAGCAGTACTTC
CASKVTGDPTYEQYF
>-|TRBV29-1|TRBJ2-1|-
TGCAGCTCTGCGGAGGGGGCCTACAATGAGCAGTTCTTC
CSSAEGAYNEQFF
>TRBD1|TRBV5-1|TRBJ2-2|-
TGCGCCAGTAAACTTTACCTCCGGACAGGGAGGAACACCGGGGAGCTGTTTTTT
CASKLYLRTGRNTGELFF
>-|TRBV7-3|TRBJ1-6|-
TGTGCCAGCAGTCTCAGTTCACCCCTCCACTTT
CASSLSSPLHF
>-|TRBV2|TRBJ1-3|-
TGTGCCAGCAGTGCGTCACTGAGCTCTGGAAACACCATATATTTT
CASSASLSSGNTIYF
>TRBD2|TRBV7-9|TRBJ2-1|-
TGTGCCAGCAGGGGGCTAGCGGGAGAATATGAGCAGTTCTTC
CASRGLAGEYEQFF